The rows below give T cell receptor beta chains drawn from one sample of a study of blood T cell repertoires in COVID-19. Sequencing was performed with immunoSEQ multiplex PCR; in TCRdb, only in-frame clones are kept and a portion is missing. This table has fewer than 700,000 clones, roughly 89% appearing once. The sequenced sample consisted of peripheral blood. The receptor set was obtained from a woman aged 45-65 years with COVID-19, enrolled during active disease. Both conserved end residues are trimmed from each CDR3. The size field is filled for only some rows; it gives once, few, many or a size class.

cdr3_aa: ASSVGVNTEAF; j_call: TRBJ1-1; v_call: TRBV6-4; clone_size: .; cdr3_length: 11
cdr3_aa: ASSYSAGDTEAF; j_call: TRBJ1-1; v_call: TRBV6-5; clone_size: .; cdr3_length: 12
cdr3_aa: ASSPGQRNTEAF; j_call: TRBJ1-1; v_call: TRBV18; clone_size: .; cdr3_length: 12
cdr3_aa: ASSPSGGLPDTQY; j_call: TRBJ2-3; v_call: TRBV7-9; clone_size: .; cdr3_length: 13
cdr3_aa: AWSVPGAGGQY; j_call: TRBJ2-3; v_call: TRBV30; clone_size: .; cdr3_length: 11
cdr3_aa: ASSDPSPGQPKNIQY; j_call: TRBJ2-4; v_call: TRBV25-1; clone_size: .; cdr3_length: 15
cdr3_aa: ASSFTRRETQY; j_call: TRBJ2-5; v_call: TRBV11-2; clone_size: .; cdr3_length: 11
cdr3_aa: ASSSGTGGTEKLF; j_call: TRBJ1-4; v_call: TRBV5-8; clone_size: few; cdr3_length: 13
cdr3_aa: ASSGQGSKPGSYGYT; j_call: TRBJ1-2; v_call: TRBV2; clone_size: .; cdr3_length: 15
cdr3_aa: AWSMLAGSTDTQY; j_call: TRBJ2-3; v_call: TRBV30; clone_size: .; cdr3_length: 13
cdr3_aa: ASSLVGGSYGYT; j_call: TRBJ1-2; v_call: TRBV5-6; clone_size: once; cdr3_length: 12
cdr3_aa: ASSATGGTNTEAF; j_call: TRBJ1-1; v_call: TRBV5-5; clone_size: .; cdr3_length: 13
cdr3_aa: ASSFLAGGGETQY; j_call: TRBJ2-5; v_call: TRBV7-9; clone_size: .; cdr3_length: 13
cdr3_aa: ASSLGWLAGGSYEQY; j_call: TRBJ2-7; v_call: TRBV11-2; clone_size: .; cdr3_length: 15
cdr3_aa: SVVGGAGSDTQY; j_call: TRBJ2-3; v_call: TRBV29-1; clone_size: .; cdr3_length: 12
cdr3_aa: ASSLVGGNTEAF; j_call: TRBJ1-1; v_call: TRBV5-1; clone_size: .; cdr3_length: 12
cdr3_aa: ASSYPSNPGLTEAF; j_call: TRBJ1-1; v_call: TRBV6-2/TRBV6-3; clone_size: .; cdr3_length: 14
cdr3_aa: ASSPIGGNTGELF; j_call: TRBJ2-2; v_call: TRBV4-1; clone_size: .; cdr3_length: 13
cdr3_aa: ASSVRDSLIYEQY; j_call: TRBJ2-7; v_call: TRBV14; clone_size: .; cdr3_length: 13
cdr3_aa: ASSLRVGQQGSPYEQY; j_call: TRBJ2-7; v_call: TRBV7-2; clone_size: few; cdr3_length: 16
cdr3_aa: ASSPRTGGPHEQY; j_call: TRBJ2-7; v_call: TRBV7-3; clone_size: .; cdr3_length: 13
cdr3_aa: ASRRRGSNEQF; j_call: TRBJ2-1; v_call: TRBV7-8; clone_size: .; cdr3_length: 11
cdr3_aa: ASSPADRVGEQY; j_call: TRBJ2-7; v_call: TRBV3-1/TRBV3-2; clone_size: .; cdr3_length: 12
cdr3_aa: ASSWDSPNSPLH; j_call: TRBJ1-6; v_call: TRBV5-1; clone_size: .; cdr3_length: 12
cdr3_aa: ASSGQGRSGELF; j_call: TRBJ2-2; v_call: TRBV7-7; clone_size: .; cdr3_length: 12
cdr3_aa: AWSNEFRRGGTGELF; j_call: TRBJ2-2; v_call: TRBV30; clone_size: .; cdr3_length: 15
cdr3_aa: ASSNPPLWSGIYSNQPQH; j_call: TRBJ1-5; v_call: TRBV19; clone_size: many; cdr3_length: 18
cdr3_aa: ASSLGGGREQY; j_call: TRBJ2-7; v_call: TRBV11-3; clone_size: .; cdr3_length: 11
cdr3_aa: ASSPQLGQAHGVGTY; j_call: TRBJ2-7; v_call: TRBV3-1/TRBV3-2; clone_size: .; cdr3_length: 15
cdr3_aa: ASRAGTGGSHEQY; j_call: TRBJ2-7; v_call: TRBV2; clone_size: .; cdr3_length: 13
cdr3_aa: ASSLSSYNSPLH; j_call: TRBJ1-6; v_call: TRBV27; clone_size: .; cdr3_length: 12
cdr3_aa: ASSRRQGGEQY; j_call: TRBJ2-7; v_call: TRBV3-1/TRBV3-2; clone_size: once; cdr3_length: 11
cdr3_aa: ASTLGGRNTEAF; j_call: TRBJ1-1; v_call: TRBV5-1; clone_size: .; cdr3_length: 12
cdr3_aa: ASRIYMNTEAF; j_call: TRBJ1-1; v_call: TRBV12-3/TRBV12-4; clone_size: once; cdr3_length: 11
cdr3_aa: ASSHSAQGATYEQY; j_call: TRBJ2-7; v_call: TRBV7-8; clone_size: .; cdr3_length: 14
cdr3_aa: ASSISRDWNQPQH; j_call: TRBJ1-5; v_call: TRBV19; clone_size: .; cdr3_length: 13
cdr3_aa: ASSVGLSGVADTQY; j_call: TRBJ2-3; v_call: TRBV9; clone_size: .; cdr3_length: 14
cdr3_aa: ASSQGQGGSYEQY; j_call: TRBJ2-7; v_call: TRBV19; clone_size: .; cdr3_length: 13
cdr3_aa: ASSRGSGGGNTGELF; j_call: TRBJ2-2; v_call: TRBV4-2; clone_size: .; cdr3_length: 15
cdr3_aa: ASSGAGPFYEQY; j_call: TRBJ2-7; v_call: TRBV6-2/TRBV6-3; clone_size: .; cdr3_length: 12
cdr3_aa: ASSEVWANEQY; j_call: TRBJ2-7; v_call: TRBV6-1; clone_size: .; cdr3_length: 11
cdr3_aa: ASSQVIGPGNTIY; j_call: TRBJ1-3; v_call: TRBV3-1/TRBV3-2; clone_size: few; cdr3_length: 13
cdr3_aa: ATTPHGGSSYEQY; j_call: TRBJ2-7; v_call: TRBV10-1; clone_size: once; cdr3_length: 13
cdr3_aa: ASNPDRVGSPLH; j_call: TRBJ1-6; v_call: TRBV19; clone_size: .; cdr3_length: 12
cdr3_aa: ASSQERGVNTEAF; j_call: TRBJ1-1; v_call: TRBV3-1/TRBV3-2; clone_size: .; cdr3_length: 13
cdr3_aa: ASSLGRTGAYYGYT; j_call: TRBJ1-2; v_call: TRBV13; clone_size: .; cdr3_length: 14
cdr3_aa: AIRERGDYNEQF; j_call: TRBJ2-1; v_call: TRBV10-3; clone_size: .; cdr3_length: 12
cdr3_aa: ASTQGDRDNNEQF; j_call: TRBJ2-1; v_call: TRBV5-5; clone_size: .; cdr3_length: 13
cdr3_aa: ASRTIAKNIQY; j_call: TRBJ2-4; v_call: TRBV6-5; clone_size: .; cdr3_length: 11
cdr3_aa: ASSSTGTGNNEQF; j_call: TRBJ2-1; v_call: TRBV5-1; clone_size: .; cdr3_length: 13
cdr3_aa: ASSQELRDTQY; j_call: TRBJ2-3; v_call: TRBV3-1/TRBV3-2; clone_size: .; cdr3_length: 11
cdr3_aa: ASSLDRAGEQY; j_call: TRBJ2-7; v_call: TRBV5-1; clone_size: .; cdr3_length: 11
cdr3_aa: ASSLSQYTEAF; j_call: TRBJ1-1; v_call: TRBV12-3/TRBV12-4; clone_size: .; cdr3_length: 11
cdr3_aa: SVGGQGATMEQY; j_call: TRBJ2-7; v_call: TRBV29-1; clone_size: .; cdr3_length: 12
cdr3_aa: ASSLPGQEVQGYT; j_call: TRBJ1-2; v_call: TRBV9; clone_size: .; cdr3_length: 13
cdr3_aa: ASSEQSGGQETQY; j_call: TRBJ2-5; v_call: TRBV6-1; clone_size: .; cdr3_length: 13
cdr3_aa: ASSQEGGAQAF; j_call: TRBJ1-1; v_call: TRBV9; clone_size: .; cdr3_length: 11